This TCR beta chain was observed in a study of CD8 T cells in Susac syndrome. Study in general: Sequencing included Susac syndrome patients, about six of them with active disease and under ten in remission. Study results and caveats: The CD4+ T cell repertoires in Susac syndrome were not clonally expanded.

It was negative isolation that provided the CD8+ and CD4+ T cells, whereas TEMRA cells were enriched by FACS. Deletions cut 3 bases from V and 2 bases from J, with 4 bases between. The CDR3 has 12 amino acids. Regarding this clonotype: Antigen: not known.

Reverse transcription of about 0.5 to 1 ug RNA was carried out with random hexamers. Coverage of TCR beta CDR3 amplification by immunoSEQ multiplex PCR extended to 54 Vbeta and 13 Jbeta. One entry per CDR3 protein results from TCRdb running MiXCR on the immunoSEQ multiplex PCR reads. This sample has around 170,000 distinct CDR3 sequences; approximately 95% occur once, and the top ten carry around 0.092%. The V and J genes are TRBV12-3 or TRBV12-4 and TRBJ1-2; unclear D gene. This sequence originates from a human donor with Susac syndrome. The sample was CD4+ T cells from PBMCs. The CDR3: CASSFQNYGYTF. CDR3 coding DNA: TGTGCCAGCAGTTTCCAGAACTATGGCTACACCTTC.